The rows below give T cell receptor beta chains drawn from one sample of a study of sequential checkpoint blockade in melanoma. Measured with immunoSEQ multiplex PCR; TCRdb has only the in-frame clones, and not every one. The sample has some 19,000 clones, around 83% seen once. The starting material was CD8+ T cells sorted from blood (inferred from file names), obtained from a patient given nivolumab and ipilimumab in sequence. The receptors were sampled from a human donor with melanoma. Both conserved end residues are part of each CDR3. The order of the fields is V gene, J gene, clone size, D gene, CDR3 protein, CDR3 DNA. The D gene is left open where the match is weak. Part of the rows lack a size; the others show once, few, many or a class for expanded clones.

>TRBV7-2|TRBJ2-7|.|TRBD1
CASSLTGTGLYEQYF
TGTGCCAGCAGCTTAACCGGGACAGGGCTCTACGAGCAGTACTTC
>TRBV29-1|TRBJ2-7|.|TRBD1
CSVSSGTGFWYEQYF
TGCAGCGTCTCTTCCGGGACAGGTTTCTGGTACGAGCAGTACTTC
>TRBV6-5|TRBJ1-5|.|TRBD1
CASSPTGGGYQPQHF
TGTGCCAGCAGCCCAACAGGGGGGGGATATCAGCCCCAGCATTTT
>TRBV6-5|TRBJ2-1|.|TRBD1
CASMDRDNEQFF
TGTGCCAGCATGGACAGGGACAATGAGCAGTTCTTC
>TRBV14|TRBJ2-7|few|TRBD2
CASSLPGGYYEQYF
TGTGCCAGCAGCCTGCCGGGGGGTTACTACGAGCAGTACTTC
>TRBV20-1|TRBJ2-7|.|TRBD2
CSAGRGYEQYF
TGCAGTGCTGGGAGGGGCTACGAGCAGTACTTC
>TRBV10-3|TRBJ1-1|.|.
CAIAYPGVGTEAFF
TGTGCCATCGCATACCCAGGGGTCGGGACTGAAGCTTTCTTT
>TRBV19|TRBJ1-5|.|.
CASSTRDWGQPQHF
TGTGCCAGTAGTACCCGGGATTGGGGTCAGCCCCAGCATTTT
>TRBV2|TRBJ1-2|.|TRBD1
CASSRLGQGGYGCTF
TGTGCCAGCAGTCGTCTTGGACAGGGGGGCTATGGCTGCACCTTC
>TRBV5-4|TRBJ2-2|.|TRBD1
CASSLGDRGVTGELFF
TGTGCCAGCAGCTTGGGAGACAGGGGAGTAACCGGGGAGCTGTTTTTT
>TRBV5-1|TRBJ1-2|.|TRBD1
CASSLARTGGFYGYTF
TGCGCCAGCAGCTTGGCACGGACAGGGGGCTTCTATGGCTACACCTTC
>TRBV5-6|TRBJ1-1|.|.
CASSLPRVLNTEAFF
TGTGCCAGCAGCTTACCCCGGGTTTTGAACACTGAAGCTTTCTTT
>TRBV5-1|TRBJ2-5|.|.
CASRRSSPQETQYF
TGCGCCAGCAGACGTAGTAGCCCGCAAGAGACCCAGTACTTC
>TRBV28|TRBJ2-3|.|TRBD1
CASSPSPTGASTDTQYF
TGTGCCAGCAGCCCTTCTCCGACAGGGGCCAGCACAGATACGCAGTATTTT
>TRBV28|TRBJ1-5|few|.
CASSLMANQPQHF
TGTGCCAGCAGTTTAATGGCCAATCAGCCCCAGCATTTT
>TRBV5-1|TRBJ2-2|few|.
CASSSTPDYDTGELFF
TGCGCCAGCAGCTCAACACCGGACTACGACACCGGGGAGCTGTTTTTT
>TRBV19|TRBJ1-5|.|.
CASTSWAPSGNQPQHF
TGTGCCAGTACCTCCTGGGCTCCCTCTGGTAATCAGCCCCAGCATTTT
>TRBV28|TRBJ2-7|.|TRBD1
CATTGDRTYEQYF
TGTGCCACTACAGGGGACCGAACCTACGAGCAGTACTTC
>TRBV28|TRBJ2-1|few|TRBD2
CASSLSPAGGHYEQFF
TGTGCCAGCAGTTTATCGCCAGCGGGAGGGCATTATGAGCAGTTCTTC
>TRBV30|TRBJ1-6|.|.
CAWNQGLDNSPLHF
TGTGCCTGGAACCAGGGGTTAGATAATTCACCCCTCCACTTT
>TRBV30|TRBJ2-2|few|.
CAWSVGGNGELFF
TGTGCCTGGAGTGTAGGCGGCAACGGGGAGCTGTTTTTT
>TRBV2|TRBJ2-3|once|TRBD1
CASSERDRASPDTQYF
TGTGCCAGCAGTGAAAGGGACAGGGCGTCCCCAGATACGCAGTATTTT
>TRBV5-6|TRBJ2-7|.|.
CASSFREEQYF
TGTGCCAGCAGCTTTAGGGAGGAGCAGTACTTC
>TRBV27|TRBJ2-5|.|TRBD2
CASSLTLAELETQYF
TGTGCCAGCAGTTTAACTCTAGCGGAACTTGAGACCCAGTACTTC
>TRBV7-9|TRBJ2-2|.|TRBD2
CASSLSLAGAYTGELFF
TGTGCCAGCAGCTTGTCGCTAGCGGGAGCCTACACCGGGGAGCTGTTTTTT
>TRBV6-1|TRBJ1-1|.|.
CASSEASGQDPNTEAFF
TGTGCCAGCAGTGAAGCCAGCGGCCAAGACCCGAACACTGAAGCTTTCTTT
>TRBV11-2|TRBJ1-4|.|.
CASSLENLQNELFF
TGTGCCAGCAGCTTAGAAAACCTTCAGAATGAACTGTTTTTT
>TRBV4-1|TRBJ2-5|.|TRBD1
CASSEGDRELETQYF
TGCGCCAGCAGTGAAGGGGACAGGGAATTAGAGACCCAGTACTTC
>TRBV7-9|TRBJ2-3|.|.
CASRAGVGLTDTQYF
TGTGCCAGCAGGGCAGGGGTGGGGCTCACAGATACGCAGTATTTT
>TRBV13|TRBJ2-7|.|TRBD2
CASSPRGGGASYEQYF
TGTGCCAGCAGCCCGAGGGGCGGGGGGGCCTCCTACGAGCAGTACTTC
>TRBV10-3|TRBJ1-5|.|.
CAISESSSNQPQHF
TGTGCCATCAGTGAGTCATCAAGCAATCAGCCCCAGCATTTT
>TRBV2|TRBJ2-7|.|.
CASSESSVYEQYF
TGTGCCAGCAGTGAATCGTCAGTCTACGAGCAGTACTTC
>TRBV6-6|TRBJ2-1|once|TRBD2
CASSSKTSAYNEQFF
TGTGCCAGCAGCTCTAAGACTAGCGCCTACAATGAGCAGTTCTTC